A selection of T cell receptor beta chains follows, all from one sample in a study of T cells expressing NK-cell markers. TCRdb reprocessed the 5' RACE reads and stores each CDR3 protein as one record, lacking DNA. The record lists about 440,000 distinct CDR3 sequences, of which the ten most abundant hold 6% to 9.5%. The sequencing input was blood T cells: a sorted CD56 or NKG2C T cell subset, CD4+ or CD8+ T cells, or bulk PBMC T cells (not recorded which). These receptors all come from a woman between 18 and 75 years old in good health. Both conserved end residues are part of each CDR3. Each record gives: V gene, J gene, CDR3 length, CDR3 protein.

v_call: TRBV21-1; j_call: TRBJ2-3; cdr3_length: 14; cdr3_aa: CASTQGGMADTQYF
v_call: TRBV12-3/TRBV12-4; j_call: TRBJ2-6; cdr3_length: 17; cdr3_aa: CASGVLRPGSGANVLTF
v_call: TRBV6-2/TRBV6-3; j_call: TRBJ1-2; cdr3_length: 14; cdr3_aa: CASSTSGTARGYTF
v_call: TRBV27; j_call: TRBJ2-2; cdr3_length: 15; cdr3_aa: CASSLFSGSTGELFF
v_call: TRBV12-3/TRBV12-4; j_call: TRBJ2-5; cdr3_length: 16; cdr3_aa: CASSFPQGRGVETQYF
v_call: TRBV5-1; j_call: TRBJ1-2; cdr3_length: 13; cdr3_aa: CASSLMGVRGYTF
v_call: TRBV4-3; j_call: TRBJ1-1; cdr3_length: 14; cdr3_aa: CASSTQGRNTEAFF
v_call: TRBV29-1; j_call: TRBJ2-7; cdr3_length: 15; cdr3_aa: CSVSLVGGPSYEQYF
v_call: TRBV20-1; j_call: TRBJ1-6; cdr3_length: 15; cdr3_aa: CSARDGSSYNSPLHF
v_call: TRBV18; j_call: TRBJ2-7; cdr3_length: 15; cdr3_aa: CASSPPPSGNSEQYF
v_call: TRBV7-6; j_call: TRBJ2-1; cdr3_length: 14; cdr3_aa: CASSLGTAANEQFF
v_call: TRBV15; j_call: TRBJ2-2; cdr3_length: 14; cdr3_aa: CATSRPGQGEKLFF
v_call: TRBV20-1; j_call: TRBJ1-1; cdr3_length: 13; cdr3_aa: CSAPDRANLEAFF
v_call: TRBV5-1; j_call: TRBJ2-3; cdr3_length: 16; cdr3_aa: CASSLAASGTTDTQYF
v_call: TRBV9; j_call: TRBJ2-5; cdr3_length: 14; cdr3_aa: CASSVPGPQETQYF
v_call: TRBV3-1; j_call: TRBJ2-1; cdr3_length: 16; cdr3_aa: CASSQELAALYNEQFF
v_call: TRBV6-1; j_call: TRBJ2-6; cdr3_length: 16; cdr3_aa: CASILQVGSGANVLTF
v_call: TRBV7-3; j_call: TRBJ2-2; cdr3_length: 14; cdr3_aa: CASSSNMDTGELFF
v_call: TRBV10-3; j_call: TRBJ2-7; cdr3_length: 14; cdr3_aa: CAISEVGTPGEQYF
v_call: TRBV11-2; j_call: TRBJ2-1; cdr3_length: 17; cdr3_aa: CASSLVPLREYYNEQFF
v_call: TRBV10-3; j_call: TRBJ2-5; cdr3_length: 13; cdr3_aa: CAIRTGVGETQYF
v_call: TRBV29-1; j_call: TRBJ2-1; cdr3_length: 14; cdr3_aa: CSVDRDSNYNEQFF
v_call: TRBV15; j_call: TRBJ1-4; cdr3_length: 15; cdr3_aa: CATSRDLRNEEKLFF
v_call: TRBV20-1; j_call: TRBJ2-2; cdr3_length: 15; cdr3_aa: CSAREHRGRTGELFF
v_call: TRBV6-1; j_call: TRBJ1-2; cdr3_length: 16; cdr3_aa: CASSPVGTGGVYGYTF
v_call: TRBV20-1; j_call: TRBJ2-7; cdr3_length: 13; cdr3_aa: CSARSDNSYEQYF
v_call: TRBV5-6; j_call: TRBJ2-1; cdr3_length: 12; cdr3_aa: CASSRDVHEQFF
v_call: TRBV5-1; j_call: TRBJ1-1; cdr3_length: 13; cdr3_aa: CASSTNTGTEAFF
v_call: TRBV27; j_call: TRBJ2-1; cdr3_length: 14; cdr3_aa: CASGSIQSYNEQFF